The following is a TCR beta chain sequence with its context. The antigen is unknown. This record belongs to a study of PD-1 blockade in classical Hodgkin lymphoma. Study-level findings and limits: By C4D1, CD4+ diversity increased significantly, especially in complete responders. Reports described newly diagnosed patients as having lower baseline TCR diversity than healthy donors.

Every patient had relapsed following autologous stem cell transplantation, and cohorts differed in brentuximab vedotin exposure. This CDR3 is 16 amino acids long. Germline V gene data show CDR1 as SNHLY and CDR2 as FYNNEI. V trimming: 5 bases; J trimming: 10 bases; junction bases outside the gene matches: 14. TCRdb's table, derived via immunoSEQ multiplex PCR, lists solely in-frame clones and lacks some. Counted here are 25,000 to 30,000 clones, over 80% occurring once; the ten biggest clones make up about 20%. This chain links TRBV2 with TRBJ1-4; TRBD1 matches 9 bases. The clonotype was recovered from a human donor with classical Hodgkin lymphoma. The source was peripheral blood mononuclear cells (PBMCs), collected before the second cycle of nivolumab. The CDR3 reads CASSYTSGTGLGKLFF. The CDR3 DNA reads TGTGCCAGCAGTTATACTTCCGGGACAGGGCTAGGAAAACTGTTTTTT.